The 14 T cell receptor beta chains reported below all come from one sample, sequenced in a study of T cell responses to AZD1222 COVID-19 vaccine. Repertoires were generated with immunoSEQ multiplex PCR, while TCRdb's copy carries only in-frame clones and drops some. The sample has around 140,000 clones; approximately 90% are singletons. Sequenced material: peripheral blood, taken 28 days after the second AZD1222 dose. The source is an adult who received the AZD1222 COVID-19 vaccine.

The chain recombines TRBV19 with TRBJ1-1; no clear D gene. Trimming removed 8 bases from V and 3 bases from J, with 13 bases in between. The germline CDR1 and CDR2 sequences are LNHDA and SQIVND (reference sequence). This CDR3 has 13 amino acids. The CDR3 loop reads CASPLTQDTEAFF. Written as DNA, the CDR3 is TGTGCCAGTCCTCTGACTCAAGACACTGAAGCTTTCTTT.

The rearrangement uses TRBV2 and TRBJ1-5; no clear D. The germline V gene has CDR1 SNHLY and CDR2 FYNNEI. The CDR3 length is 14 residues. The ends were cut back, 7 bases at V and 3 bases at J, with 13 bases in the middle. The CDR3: CASMAQYNNQPQHF. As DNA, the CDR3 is TGTGCCAGCATGGCCCAGTATAACAATCAGCCCCAGCATTTT. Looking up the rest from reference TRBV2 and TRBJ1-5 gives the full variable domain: EPEVTQTPSHQVTQMGQEVILRCVPISNHLYFYWYRQILGQKVEFLVSFYNNEISEKSEIFDDQFSVERPDGSNFTLKIRSTKLEDSAMYFCASMAQYNNQPQHFGDGTRLSIL.

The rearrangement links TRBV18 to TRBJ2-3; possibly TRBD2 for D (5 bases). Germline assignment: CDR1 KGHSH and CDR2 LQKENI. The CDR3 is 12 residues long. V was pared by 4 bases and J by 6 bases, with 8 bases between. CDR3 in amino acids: CASSQSGDTQYF. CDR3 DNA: TGTGCCAGCTCACAATCGGGGGATACGCAGTATTTT.

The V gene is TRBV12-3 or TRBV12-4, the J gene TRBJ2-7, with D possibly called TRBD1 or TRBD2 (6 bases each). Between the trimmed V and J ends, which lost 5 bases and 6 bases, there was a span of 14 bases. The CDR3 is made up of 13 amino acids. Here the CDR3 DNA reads TGTGCCAGCAGTGACGGGGGCCCCCTCGAGCAGTACTTC. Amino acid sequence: CASSDGGPLEQYF.

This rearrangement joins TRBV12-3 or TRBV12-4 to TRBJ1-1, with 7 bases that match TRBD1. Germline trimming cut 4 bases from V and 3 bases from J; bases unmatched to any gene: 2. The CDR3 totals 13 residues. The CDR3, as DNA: TGTGCCAGCAGTTATACAGGGGACACTGAAGCTTTCTTT. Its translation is CASSYTGDTEAFF.

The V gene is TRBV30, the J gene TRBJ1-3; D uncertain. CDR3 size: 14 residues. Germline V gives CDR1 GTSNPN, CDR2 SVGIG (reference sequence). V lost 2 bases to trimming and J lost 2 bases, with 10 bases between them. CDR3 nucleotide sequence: TGTGCCTGGAGTCAAGGGCTGGCTGGAAACACCATATATTTT. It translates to CAWSQGLAGNTIYF.

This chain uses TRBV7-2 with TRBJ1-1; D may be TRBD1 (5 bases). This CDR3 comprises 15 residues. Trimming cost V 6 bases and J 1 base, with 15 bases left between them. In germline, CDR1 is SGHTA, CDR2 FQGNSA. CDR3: CASRQDTVRNTEAFF. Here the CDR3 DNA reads TGTGCCAGCAGACAGGATACAGTGAGGAACACTGAAGCTTTCTTT. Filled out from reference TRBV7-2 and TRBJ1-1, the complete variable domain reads GAGVSQSPSNKVTEKGKDVELRCDPISGHTALYWYRQSLGQGLEFLIYFQGNSAPDKSGLPSDRFSAERTGGSVSTLTIQRTQQEDSAVYLCASRQDTVRNTEAFFGQGTRLTVV.

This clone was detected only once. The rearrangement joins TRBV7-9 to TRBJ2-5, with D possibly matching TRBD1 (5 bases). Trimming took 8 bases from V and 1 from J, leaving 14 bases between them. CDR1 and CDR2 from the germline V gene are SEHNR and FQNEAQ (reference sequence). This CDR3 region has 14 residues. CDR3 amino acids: CASAPRTTQETQYF. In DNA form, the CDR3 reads TGTGCCAGCGCACCACGGACAACCCAAGAGACCCAGTACTTC.

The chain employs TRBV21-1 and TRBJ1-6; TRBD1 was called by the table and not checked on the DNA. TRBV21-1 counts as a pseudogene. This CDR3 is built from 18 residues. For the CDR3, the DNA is TGTGCCAGCGGCCTATCCGGGACAGGGCGTATAAGGGACTCACCCCTCCACTTT. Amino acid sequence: CASGLSGTGRIRDSPLHF.

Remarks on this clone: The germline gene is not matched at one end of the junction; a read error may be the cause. CDR3 residues: CASSPGPSTDTQYF. For the CDR3, the DNA is TGTGCCAGCAGTCCGGGACCGAGCACGGATACGCAGTATTTT. The V call is TRBV7-2, the J call TRBJ2-3; possibly TRBD1 or TRBD2 for D (5 bases each). The CDR3 length is 14 residues. Germline CDR1 is SGHTA and CDR2 is FQGNSA.

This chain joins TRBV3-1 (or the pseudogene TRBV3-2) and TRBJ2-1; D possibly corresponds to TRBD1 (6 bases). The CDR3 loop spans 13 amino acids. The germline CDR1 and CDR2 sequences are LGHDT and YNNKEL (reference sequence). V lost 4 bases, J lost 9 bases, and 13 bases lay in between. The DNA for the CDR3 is TGTGCCAGCAGCCTTTGGACAGCAGCTGAGCAGTTCTTC. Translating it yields CASSLWTAAEQFF.

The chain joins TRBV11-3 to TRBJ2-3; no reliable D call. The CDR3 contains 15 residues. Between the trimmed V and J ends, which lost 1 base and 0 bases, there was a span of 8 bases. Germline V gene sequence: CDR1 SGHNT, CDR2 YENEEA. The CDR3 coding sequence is TGTGCCAGCAGCTTAGGGGTTGGTAGCACAGATACGCAGTATTTT. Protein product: CASSLGVGSTDTQYF. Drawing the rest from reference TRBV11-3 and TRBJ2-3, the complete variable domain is EAGVVQSPRYKIIEKKQPVAFWCNPISGHNTLYWYLQNLGQGPELLIRYENEEAVDDSQLPKDRFSAERLKGVDSTLKIQPAELGDSAVYLCASSLGVGSTDTQYFGPGTRLTVL.

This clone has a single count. CDR3 amino acids: CASSGGLAGGPGRTQYF. CDR3 sequence (DNA): TGCGCCAGCAGCGGGGGATTAGCGGGAGGGCCCGGGAGAACGCAGTATTTT. The V and J genes are TRBV5-1 and TRBJ2-3; 11 bases agree with TRBD2. The CDR3 has 17 residues. V dropped 4 bases and J dropped 9; count of bases not matched to a gene: 16. Germline V lookup: CDR1 SGHRS, CDR2 YFSETQ.

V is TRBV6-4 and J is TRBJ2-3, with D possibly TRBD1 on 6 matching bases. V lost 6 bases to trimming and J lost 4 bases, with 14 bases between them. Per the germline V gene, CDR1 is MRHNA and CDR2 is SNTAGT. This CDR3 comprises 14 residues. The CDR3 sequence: CASRGTGSPDTQYF. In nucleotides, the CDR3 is TGTGCCAGCAGGGGAACAGGGTCCCCAGATACGCAGTATTTT.